Detailed here is one TCR beta chain. Antigen specificity is unknown. The CDR3 sequence is 15 residues long. J lost 4 bases, V lost 3 bases, and 10 bases had no gene match. Germline V gene sequence: CDR1 GTSNPN, CDR2 SVGIG (reference sequence). The data were taken from a study of OX40 agonist ivuxolimab in advanced cancers. Study at large: The study gave patients intravenous ivuxolimab at 0.01 to 10 mg/kg every 2 weeks. General study results and limits: Clonal expansion was seen in CD4+ and CD8+ blood T cells by week 6 at 0.1 to 3.0 mg/kg. In the expanded peripheral T cells, antigen specificity was never determined.

Autoimmune disease history or systemic immunosuppression led to patients being barred. Sequencing used immunoSEQ multiplex PCR; TCRdb keeps in-frame clones, though not all of them. The data show tens of thousands of clones, 75% to 95% seen once. The rearrangement links TRBV30 to TRBJ1-2; 8 bases are shared with TRBD1. This receptor was taken from an adult with an advanced solid tumor such as melanoma, head and neck, liver or kidney cancer. The sequencing used CD4+ or CD8+ T cells sorted from blood, collected in a trial of the OX40 agonist ivuxolimab. The CDR3 nucleotides read TGTGCCTGGAGGGACAGGGTAATCCCCCCCTATGGCTACACCTTC. It encodes CAWRDRVIPPYGYTF.